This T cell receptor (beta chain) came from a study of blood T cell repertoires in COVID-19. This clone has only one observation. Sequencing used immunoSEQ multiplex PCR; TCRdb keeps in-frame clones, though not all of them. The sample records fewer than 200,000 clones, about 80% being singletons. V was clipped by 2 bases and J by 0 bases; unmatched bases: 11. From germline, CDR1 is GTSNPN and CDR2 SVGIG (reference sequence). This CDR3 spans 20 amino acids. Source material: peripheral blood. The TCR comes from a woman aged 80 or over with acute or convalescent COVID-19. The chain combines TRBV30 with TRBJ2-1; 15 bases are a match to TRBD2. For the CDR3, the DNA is TGTGCCTGGAGTATAGAATTAGGACTAGCGGGAGGGAGCTCCTACAATGAGCAGTTCTTC. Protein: CAWSIELGLAGGSSYNEQFF. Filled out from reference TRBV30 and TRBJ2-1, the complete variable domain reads SQTIHQWPATLVQPVGSPLSLECTVEGTSNPNLYWYRQAAGRGLQLLFYSVGIGQISSEVPQNLSASRPQDRQFILSSKKLLLSDSGFYLCAWSIELGLAGGSSYNEQFFGPGTRLTVL.